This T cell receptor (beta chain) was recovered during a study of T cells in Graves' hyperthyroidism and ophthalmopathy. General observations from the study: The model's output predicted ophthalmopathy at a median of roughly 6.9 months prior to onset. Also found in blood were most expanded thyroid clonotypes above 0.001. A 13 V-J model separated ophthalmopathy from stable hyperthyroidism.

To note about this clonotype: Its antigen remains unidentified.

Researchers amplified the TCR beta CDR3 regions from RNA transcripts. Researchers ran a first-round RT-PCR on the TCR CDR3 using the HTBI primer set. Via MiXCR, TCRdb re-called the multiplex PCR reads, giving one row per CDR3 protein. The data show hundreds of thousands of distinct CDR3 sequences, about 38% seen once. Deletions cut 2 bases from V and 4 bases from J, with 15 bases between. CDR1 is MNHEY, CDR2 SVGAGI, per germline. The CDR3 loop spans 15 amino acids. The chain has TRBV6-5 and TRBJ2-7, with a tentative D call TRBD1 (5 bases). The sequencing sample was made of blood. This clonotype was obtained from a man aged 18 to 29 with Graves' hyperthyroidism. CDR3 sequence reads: CASSYQATVPYEQYF. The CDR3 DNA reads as TGTGCCAGCAGTTACCAAGCGACAGTCCCATACGAGCAGTACTTC.